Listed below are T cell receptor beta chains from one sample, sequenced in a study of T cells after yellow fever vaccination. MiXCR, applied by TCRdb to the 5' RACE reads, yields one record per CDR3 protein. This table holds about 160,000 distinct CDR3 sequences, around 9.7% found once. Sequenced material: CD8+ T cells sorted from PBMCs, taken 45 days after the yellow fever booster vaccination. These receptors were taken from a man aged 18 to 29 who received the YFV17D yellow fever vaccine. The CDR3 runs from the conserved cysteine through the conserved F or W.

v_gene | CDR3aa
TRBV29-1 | CSVFRRQSTDTQYF
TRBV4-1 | CASSQEPGSAYEQYF
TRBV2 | CASSASGLAGNIQYF
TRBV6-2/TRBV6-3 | CASSIAGVGDTQYF
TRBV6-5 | CASSPQMTSNYGYTF
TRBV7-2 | CASSLTPTDTQYF
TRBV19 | CASSSPNAGDYEQYF
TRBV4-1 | CASSQGPRLTVETQYF
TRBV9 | CASRAEETQYF
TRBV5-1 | CASRPGTGSAYGYTF
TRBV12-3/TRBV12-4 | CASSHKETQYF
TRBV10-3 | CAISESPTFSYEQYF
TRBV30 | CAWSIQGRRREKLFF
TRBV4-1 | CASSRLEGLGTEAFF
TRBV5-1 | CASSLWFVFNPSGANVLTF
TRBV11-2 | CASSFGGRLASYNEQFF
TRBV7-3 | CASSSGTSSWNEQFF
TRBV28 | CATLRNYGYTF
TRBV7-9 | CASSLEGHGDEQYF
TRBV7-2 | CASSFGQAANQPQHF
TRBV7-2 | CASSFSLYEQYF
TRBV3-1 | CASSQDSSSYEQYF
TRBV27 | CASAIGTNTEAFF
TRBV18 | CASSPSGLRYSNQPQHF
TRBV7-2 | CASSLTQGAVTQYF
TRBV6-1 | CASLRRLGLVAEETQYF
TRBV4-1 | CASSQPSLHSPEAFF
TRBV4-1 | CASSHRDQATNEKLFF